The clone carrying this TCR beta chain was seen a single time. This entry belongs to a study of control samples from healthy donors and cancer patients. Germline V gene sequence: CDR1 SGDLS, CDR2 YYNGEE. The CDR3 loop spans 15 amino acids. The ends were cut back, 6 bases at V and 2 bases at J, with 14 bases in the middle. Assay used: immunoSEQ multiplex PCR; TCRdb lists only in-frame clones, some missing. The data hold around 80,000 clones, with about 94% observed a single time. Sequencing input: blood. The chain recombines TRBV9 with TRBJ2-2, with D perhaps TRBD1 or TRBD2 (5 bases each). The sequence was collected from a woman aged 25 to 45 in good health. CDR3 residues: CASTPVGENTGELFF. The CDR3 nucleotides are TGTGCCAGCACCCCCGTGGGGGAAAACACCGGGGAGCTGTTTTTT.